The sequence of this T cell receptor beta chain was determined in a study of OX40 agonist ivuxolimab in advanced cancers. Study as a whole: It was ivuxolimab, an agonistic anti-OX40 (CD134) antibody, that patients were treated with.

Germline lookup yields CDR1 SGHRS and CDR2 YFSETQ. The CDR3 runs to 15 residues. With 4 bases clipped from V and 6 bases from J, the junction kept 10 bases outside the gene matches. Method: immunoSEQ multiplex PCR; TCRdb's copy keeps in-frame clones and lacks some. The profile covers under 40,000 clones, with about 81% appearing a single time and 9.5% to 15% taken by the ten largest. The sequence was collected from an adult with an advanced solid tumor such as melanoma, head and neck, liver or kidney cancer. This sample comprised CD4+ or CD8+ T cells sorted from blood, obtained in a trial of the OX40 agonist ivuxolimab. The V gene is TRBV5-1, the J gene TRBJ2-3; TRBD1 aligns across 8 bases. The CDR3 loop reads CASSQGAPGLDTQYF. The DNA for the CDR3 is TGCGCCAGCAGCCAGGGGGCGCCGGGGTTGGATACGCAGTATTTT.